The text below deals with one TCR beta chain. This sample was taken from a study of T cells in Graves' hyperthyroidism and ophthalmopathy. Overall study: Any treatment followed the collection of peripheral blood at initial diagnosis.

With 0 bases clipped from V and 9 bases from J, the junction kept 5 bases outside the gene matches. Germline CDR1 and CDR2: ENHRY and SYGVKD. The CDR3 covers 16 residues. Amplification targeted TCR beta CDR3 regions from RNA transcripts. The TCR CDR3 was amplified in a first-round RT-PCR using the HTBI primer set. TCRdb re-derived calls from the multiplex PCR reads in MiXCR, one entry per CDR3 protein. This sample has approximately 690,000 distinct CDR3 sequences, with about 20% found just once. The clonotype originates from a man in his thirties or forties with Graves' ophthalmopathy. The sequencing input was blood. The chain is built from TRBV10-3 and TRBJ2-2; 12 bases match TRBD2. The CDR3 sequence: CAISESLAGGRRELFF. The CDR3, as DNA: TGTGCCATCAGTGAGTCCCTAGCGGGAGGGCGTCGGGAGCTGTTTTTT.